The 23 T cell receptor beta chains below all came from one sample that was sequenced in a study of blood T cells in healthy people across ages (dated by TCRdb to 2013 to 2016). Receptor amplification or capture employed 5' RACE. Sequencing was performed on an Illumina HiSeq 2500. A second 7 to 11 cycle PCR used a sample-barcoded 5' primer and a J-beta primer mix. The raw public reads went through TCRdb reprocessing: fastp at Q25, MiXCR clone calling, in-frame beta chains kept. Entries are consolidated by CDR3 protein sequence, retaining the most common genes and DNA. The sample includes roughly 570,000 distinct CDR3 sequences, with about 26% observed a single time. The leading ten clones occupy around 18% of the sample. The material sequenced was blood. The receptors were gathered from a woman in her 70s in good health.

V usage is TRBV20-1 and J usage is TRBJ2-5; D is unclear. Germline loops: CDR1 DFQATT, CDR2 SNEGSKA (reference sequence). This CDR3 has 11 amino acids. The V gene lost 4 bases and the J gene lost 0 bases, with 3 bases spanning the gap. The CDR3 region is CSAINQETQYF. Here the CDR3 DNA reads TGCAGTGCTATTAACCAAGAGACCCAGTACTTC.

This clonotype came up a few times. The rearrangement links TRBV9 to TRBJ2-5, with 10 bases matching TRBD2. CDR3 length: 15 residues. Germline assignment: CDR1 SGDLS and CDR2 YYNGEE. The V segment lost 4 bases and the J segment 5 bases; nucleotides outside the gene matches: 8. The CDR3 sequence: CASSNQRGGVETQYF. The DNA of the CDR3 is TGTGCCAGCAGCAACCAGCGGGGGGGAGTGGAGACCCAGTACTTC.

The chain is built from TRBV5-1 and TRBJ2-3, with D tentatively TRBD1 (6 bases). Germline CDR1 and CDR2: SGHRS and YFSETQ. The CDR3 contains 15 residues. The ends were cut back, 3 bases at V and 3 bases at J, with 14 bases in the middle. The DNA of the CDR3 is TGCGCCAGCAGCTCCAGGGGCCTCAGGACAGATACGCAGTATTTT. Translated: CASSSRGLRTDTQYF.

The chain recombines TRBV29-1 with TRBJ1-1, with D possibly TRBD1 on 6 matching bases. This CDR3 is built from 15 residues. CDR1 and CDR2 (germline): SQVTM, ANQGSEA. The V gene lost 4 bases and the J gene lost 4 bases, with 19 bases spanning the gap. DNA of the CDR3: TGCAGCGTTGGCGCACACCAAAGGGGGACCACTGAAGCTTTCTTT. It is translated as CSVGAHQRGTTEAFF.

Remarks on this clonotype: In this CDR3 the conserved last residue, phenylalanine or tryptophan, is missing, so a read error is likely. The J gene is TRBJ1-3, the V gene TRBV7-2; 8 nucleotides line up with TRBD1. Germline CDR1 SGHTA, CDR2 FQGNSA. CDR3 length: 15 residues. V trimming: 4 bases; J trimming: 4 bases; junction bases outside the gene matches: 6. This chain's CDR3 is CASSSRTGLGNTIYL. CDR3 nucleotide sequence: TGTGCCAGCAGCTCCAGGACAGGGTTAGGAAACACCATATATCTT.

This clonotype has a count of ten or more. One end of the junction does not line up with germline, which may come from a read error. The V and J genes are TRBV7-2 and TRBJ2-5; TRBD1 aligns across 8 bases. Germline V lookup: CDR1 SGHTA, CDR2 FQGNSA. This CDR3 has 13 amino acids. The CDR3 nucleotides read TGCGCCAGCAGCCCTAGGACAGGGGAGACCCAGTACTTC. Residues: CASSPRTGETQYF. Variable domain in full (rest from reference TRBV7-2 and TRBJ2-5): GAGVSQSPSNKVTEKGKDVELRCDPISGHTALYWYRQSLGQGLEFLIYFQGNSAPDKSGLPSDRFSAERTGGSVSTLTIQRTQQEDSAVYLCASSPRTGETQYFGPGTRLLVL.

The chain employs TRBV11-2 and TRBJ2-5; 7 nucleotides agree with TRBD1. The CDR3 sequence is 15 residues long. CDR1 is SGHAT, CDR2 FQNNGV, per germline. The V and J ends lost 6 bases and 7 bases, in that order; junction bases with no gene match: 14. The CDR3 region has the DNA TGTGCCAGCAGTTTTGGGAACAGGGGTTCGGCGACCCAGTACTTC. This codes for CASSFGNRGSATQYF.

This clonotype was recorded a few times. The rearrangement joins TRBV7-2 to TRBJ2-7; TRBD1 or TRBD2 may be the D gene (5 bases each). Deletions cut 3 bases from V and 7 bases from J, with 7 bases between. Germline assignment: CDR1 SGHTA and CDR2 FQGNSA. The CDR3 covers 11 residues. The CDR3 DNA reads TGTGCCAGCAGCTTTTGGGGGGAGCAGTACTTC. Protein: CASSFWGEQYF.

This clonotype turned up a few times. J is TRBJ2-3 and V is TRBV20-1; no clear D gene. The J call may be wrong; the DNA end is better matched by TRBJ1-5. This CDR3 spans 11 amino acids. Germline CDR1 reads DFQATT; CDR2 reads SNEGSKA (reference sequence). CDR3 bases: TGCAGTGCTAAAAGGGCAGATACGCAGCATTTT. Residues: CSAKRADTQHF.

The rearrangement links TRBV20-1 to TRBJ2-2, with D possibly TRBD2 on 6 matching bases. Germline V gives CDR1 DFQATT, CDR2 SNEGSKA (reference sequence). CDR3 length: 16 residues. The V end was cut by 5 bases, the J end by 0 bases, with 16 bases between. The CDR3 here is CSALIFSGPNTGELFF. The CDR3 nucleotides are TGCAGTGCTCTTATATTTAGCGGCCCGAACACCGGGGAGCTGTTTTTT.

The chain couples TRBV7-9 to TRBJ2-7, with 9 bases identical to TRBD2. CDR1 and CDR2 from the germline V gene are SEHNR and FQNEAQ (reference sequence). This CDR3 is 15 amino acids long. V shed 6 bases, J shed 0 bases, and the junction held 6 bases outside the gene matches. CDR3 loop: CASRPSGASSYEQYF. The CDR3 DNA sequence: TGTGCCAGCAGACCTAGCGGGGCGAGCTCCTACGAGCAGTACTTC. The complete variable domain, with remaining parts taken from reference TRBV7-9 and TRBJ2-7, reads DTGVSQNPRHKITKRGQNVTFRCDPISEHNRLYWYRQTLGQGPEFLTYFQNEAQLEKSRLLSDRFSAERPKGSFSTLEIQRTEQGDSAMYLCASRPSGASSYEQYFGPGTRLTVT.

This clonotype was seen a handful of times. The chain combines TRBV29-1 with TRBJ2-7, with 9 nucleotides matching TRBD2. Germline CDR1 reads SQVTM; CDR2 reads ANQGSEA. This CDR3 has 14 amino acids. Losses at the gene ends were 2 bases for V and 4 bases for J; bases not matched to a gene: 6. The CDR3 bases are TGCAGCGTTGAAAAGGGTAGCGGGGGTTACGAGCAGTACTTC. Protein: CSVEKGSGGYEQYF.

This clonotype came up many times. The chain employs TRBV29-1 and TRBJ1-2, with a possible D match to TRBD1 (5 bases). The ends were cut back, 3 bases at V and 2 bases at J, with 7 bases in the middle. The CDR3 runs to 12 residues. Looked up from germline, CDR1 is SQVTM and CDR2 is ANQGSEA. The CDR3 reads CSVDKGNYGYTF. CDR3 nucleotides: TGCAGCGTTGATAAGGGGAACTATGGCTACACCTTC.

Only a few counts were recorded for this clonotype. This rearrangement joins TRBV29-1 to TRBJ2-3; D unresolved. The CDR3 extends over 11 amino acids. Trimming pared 6 bases from V and 1 base from J, leaving 5 bases between. Per the germline V gene, CDR1 is SQVTM and CDR2 is ANQGSEA. The CDR3 DNA sequence: TGCAGCGTCGCTCGCACAGATACGCAGTATTTT. Translating it yields CSVARTDTQYF.

The chain joins TRBV5-1 to TRBJ2-6; no firm D call. Germline CDR1 SGHRS, CDR2 YFSETQ. V was pared by 0 bases and J by 1 base, with 5 bases between. The CDR3 contains 15 residues. As DNA, the CDR3 is TGCGCCAGCAGCTTGGAGGAGTCTGGGGCCAACGTCCTGACTTTC. Its protein product is CASSLEESGANVLTF. The complete variable domain, with remaining parts taken from reference TRBV5-1 and TRBJ2-6, reads KAGVTQTPRYLIKTRGQQVTLSCSPISGHRSVSWYQQTPGQGLQFLFEYFSETQRNKGNFPGRFSGRQFSNSRSEMNVSTLELGDSALYLCASSLEESGANVLTFGAGSRLTVL.

This clonotype has a count of ten or more. CDR3 in DNA: TGTGCCAGCAGCCCCCTTAGCGGGGCCACCTACGAGCAGTACTTC. It translates to CASSPLSGATYEQYF. This sequence joins TRBV11-1 and TRBJ2-7, with 8 bases that match TRBD2. The germline V gene encodes CDR1 SGHAT and CDR2 FQDESV (reference sequence). Losses at the gene ends were 5 bases for V and 2 bases for J; bases not matched to a gene: 8. The CDR3 runs 15 residues.

This clonotype was seen at least ten times. The CDR3 coding sequence is TGTGCCAGCAGCTTAGAACAGAGCTCCTATAATTCACCCCTCCACTTT. It translates to CASSLEQSSYNSPLHF. The V and J genes are TRBV7-2 and TRBJ1-6; no firm D call. Germline V gene sequence: CDR1 SGHTA, CDR2 FQGNSA. Trimming cost V 1 base and J 0 bases, with 7 bases left between them. The CDR3 extends over 16 amino acids. Supplemented by reference TRBV7-2 and TRBJ1-6, the full variable domain reads GAGVSQSPSNKVTEKGKDVELRCDPISGHTALYWYRQSLGQGLEFLIYFQGNSAPDKSGLPSDRFSAERTGGSVSTLTIQRTQQEDSAVYLCASSLEQSSYNSPLHFGNGTRLTVT.

This chain connects TRBV7-2 to TRBJ2-7; 10 positions agree with TRBD1. CDR1 and CDR2 (germline): SGHTA, FQGNSA. The CDR3 is 15 residues long. Trimming took 3 bases from V and 3 from J; bases not matched to a gene: 5. The CDR3, as DNA: TGTGCCAGCAGCTTGGGGACAGGGGATGTCTACGAGCAGTACTTC. This gives the protein CASSLGTGDVYEQYF.

This clonotype showed up just once. The rearrangement joins TRBV9 to TRBJ2-1, with D possibly matching TRBD1 (6 bases). The CDR3 sequence is 15 residues long. Germline CDR1 SGDLS, CDR2 YYNGEE. The V end was cut by 0 bases, the J end by 9 bases, with 16 bases between. CDR3 sequence: CASSVVGPGVGEQFF. DNA for the CDR3: TGTGCCAGCAGCGTAGTAGGTCCAGGGGTTGGTGAGCAGTTCTTC.

In its sample, this clonotype was seen a few times. V gene TRBV27 combines with J gene TRBJ1-6; 7 nucleotides line up with TRBD1. Germline CDR1 and CDR2: MNHEY and SMNVEV (reference sequence). V lost 5 bases, J lost 5 bases, and 9 bases stayed unmatched. CDR3 length: 16 residues. The CDR3 sequence is CASSARQGSNNSPLHF. DNA of the CDR3: TGTGCCAGCAGTGCTCGACAGGGTTCAAATAATTCACCCCTCCACTTT.

The DNA of the CDR3 is TGTGCCAGCAGCTTAGGGCAGGGGGCGGGTGAGAACACTGAAGCTTTCTTT. It translates to CASSLGQGAGENTEAFF. This chain joins TRBV11-3 and TRBJ1-1, with 8 bases lining up with TRBD1. The CDR3 is made up of 17 amino acids. With 1 base clipped from V and 1 base from J, the junction kept 8 bases outside the gene matches. The germline V gene encodes CDR1 SGHNT and CDR2 YENEEA. Drawing the rest from reference TRBV11-3 and TRBJ1-1, the complete variable domain is EAGVVQSPRYKIIEKKQPVAFWCNPISGHNTLYWYLQNLGQGPELLIRYENEEAVDDSQLPKDRFSAERLKGVDSTLKIQPAELGDSAVYLCASSLGQGAGENTEAFFGQGTRLTVV.

For the CDR3, the DNA is TGTGCCAGCAGGAAGACAGGGGACACCGGGGAGCTGTTTTTT. As protein: CASRKTGDTGELFF. This chain joins TRBV6-4 and TRBJ2-2; TRBD1 aligns across 8 bases. Germline V gene sequence: CDR1 MRHNA, CDR2 SNTAGT. The junction had 3 bases not matched to a gene; V was cut back by 6 bases and J by 3 bases. There are 14 residues in the CDR3.

This clonotype was picked up a small number of times. The rearrangement joins TRBV2 to TRBJ2-3; a possible D gene is TRBD1 (5 bases). This CDR3 region has 15 residues. Germline-derived CDR1 and CDR2 are SNHLY and FYNNEI. V gave up 6 bases and J gave up 0 bases, with 13 bases separating them. This CDR3 is CASSQGKQSTDTQYF. CDR3 nucleotides: TGTGCCAGCAGCCAGGGCAAGCAAAGCACAGATACGCAGTATTTT.